Below are 26 T cell receptor beta chains sequenced from a single sample in a study of cytomegalovirus exposure and HLA in healthy donors. Some clones are missing from TCRdb's copy, which holds only in-frame ones; the method was immunoSEQ multiplex PCR. The table records 220,000 or so clones, over 75% of them present only once. The sequencing sample was made of PBMCs. These TCRs come from a woman aged 18-30 years in good health and CMV-seropositive.

This clone was seen a handful of times. The gene calls are TRBV9 and TRBJ1-1; D is ambiguous. Germline CDR1 SGDLS, CDR2 YYNGEE. Trimming took off 0 bases at V and 4 bases at J, with 4 bases between the two ends. This CDR3 comprises 12 residues. The CDR3: CASSVGGTEAFF. CDR3 nucleotide sequence: TGTGCCAGCAGCGTAGGAGGCACTGAAGCTTTCTTT.

The J gene is TRBJ2-3, the V gene TRBV7-8, with 7 bases fitting TRBD2. CDR3 length equals 17 residues. Germline CDR1 is SGHVS and CDR2 is FQNEAQ. The V segment lost 1 base and the J segment 4 bases; nucleotides outside the gene matches: 11. The CDR3 nucleotides are TGTGCCAGCAGCTTAGTTTCGGGCGGGAGAAGGGCAGATACGCAGTATTTT. This sequence encodes CASSLVSGGRRADTQYF.

The chain recombines TRBV7-9 with TRBJ1-2; 7 positions match TRBD1. This CDR3 has 18 amino acids. CDR1 SEHNR and CDR2 FQNEAQ come from the germline V gene (reference sequence). The V gene end was trimmed by 4 bases and the J gene end by 5 bases; junction bases not matched to a gene: 19. The CDR3 DNA follows: TGTGCCAGCAGCTGGGCCTCACAGGGGCTATATGGGGTGTATGGCTACACCTTC. Protein product: CASSWASQGLYGVYGYTF.

The rearrangement links TRBV10-3 to TRBJ2-1, with 9 bases identical to TRBD2. J lost 7 bases, V lost 2 bases, and 18 bases had no gene match. CDR3 size: 19 residues. Per germline, CDR1 ENHRY and CDR2 SYGVKD. The CDR3, as DNA: TGTGCCATCAGTGAGCGCCACTCTAGCGGGGTGGGGGAAGTGAATGAGCAGTTCTTC. Translated, it gives CAISERHSSGVGEVNEQFF.

This clone was observed a few times. The V gene is TRBV19, the J gene TRBJ1-5; the match to TRBD1 covers 7 bases. The CDR3 has 15 residues. V shed 1 base and J 9 bases; nucleotides not matched to a gene: 9. Germline assignment: CDR1 LNHDA and CDR2 SQIVND (reference sequence). CDR3: CASSIGTGGSWPQHF. The CDR3 DNA follows: TGTGCCAGTAGTATAGGGACAGGTGGCTCCTGGCCCCAGCATTTT. The variable domain in full, completed from reference TRBV19 and TRBJ1-5, reads DGGITQSPKYLFRKEGQNVTLSCEQNLNHDAMYWYRQDPGQGLRLIYYSQIVNDFQKGDIAEGYSVSREKKESFPLTVTSAQKNPTAFYLCASSIGTGGSWPQHFGDGTRLSIL.

V usage is TRBV4-2 and J usage is TRBJ2-2, with 8 bases aligning to TRBD2. The CDR3 is 18 residues long. Germline assignment: CDR1 LGHNA and CDR2 YNFKEQ. The J segment lost 5 bases and the V segment lost 0 bases, leaving 11 bases of the junction unmatched. CDR3 DNA sequence: TGTGCCAGCAGCCAAGATCCGCTTTCGGCGGGAGGTACCGGGGAGCTGTTTTTT. Protein sequence: CASSQDPLSAGGTGELFF.

This chain connects TRBV27 to TRBJ2-7, with TRBD1 matching 7 bases. The length of the CDR3 is 13 residues. V trimming: 5 bases; J trimming: 3 bases; junction bases outside the gene matches: 4. CDR1 is MNHEY, CDR2 SMNVEV, per germline (reference sequence). The CDR3 DNA sequence: TGTGCCAGCAGTACGGGACAGATCTACGAGCAGTACTTC. Residues: CASSTGQIYEQYF.

The chain links TRBV27 to TRBJ2-5; 8 positions match TRBD1. The trim removed 0 bases at V and 1 base at J, leaving 1 base unmatched. The CDR3 extends over 15 amino acids. Germline assignment: CDR1 MNHEY and CDR2 SMNVEV (reference sequence). CDR3 sequence reads: CASSLSDRAQETQYF. The CDR3 DNA is TGTGCCAGCAGTTTATCGGACAGGGCCCAAGAGACCCAGTACTTC.

This clone was detected a few times. V and J are TRBV6-5 and TRBJ1-1; D unresolved. Germline lookup yields CDR1 MNHEY and CDR2 SVGAGI. The V end was cut by 5 bases, the J end by 4 bases, with 11 bases between. This CDR3 contains 13 residues. DNA for the CDR3: TGTGCCAGCAGTAGGAGGTCTGGCACTGAAGCTTTCTTT. It translates to CASSRRSGTEAFF.

This clone was recorded a few times. The sample has other DNA sequences that encode this CDR3 too. The V and J genes are TRBV5-1 and TRBJ1-1, with D possibly being TRBD1 (6 bases). The CDR3 is 13 amino acids. V lost 2 bases, J lost 1 base, and 6 bases lay in between. Germline V lookup: CDR1 SGHRS, CDR2 YFSETQ. CDR3 in amino acids: CASSLGGNTEAFF. CDR3 DNA: TGCGCCAGCAGCTTAGGGGGGAACACTGAAGCTTTCTTT.

The J gene is TRBJ2-7, the V gene TRBV28, with D perhaps TRBD2 (5 bases). This CDR3 has 16 residues. Germline V CDR1 and CDR2: MDHEN, SYDVKM. Trimming took off 3 bases at V and 5 bases at J, with 20 bases between the two ends. The CDR3 loop is CASSFGWGREFDEQYF. In DNA, the CDR3 is TGTGCCAGCAGTTTTGGGTGGGGAAGGGAGTTCGACGAGCAGTACTTC.

The chain recombines TRBV28 with TRBJ2-7; 8 positions agree with TRBD2. The CDR3 spans 15 residues. CDR1 and CDR2 (germline): MDHEN, SYDVKM. V lost 8 bases, J lost 5 bases, and 14 bases stayed unmatched. In DNA form, the CDR3 reads TGTGCCAGCCACGATGCGGGAGGTCAACTTCACGAGCAGTACTTC. It yields the protein CASHDAGGQLHEQYF.

This rearrangement joins TRBV6-1 to TRBJ2-7; no firm D call. Germline V gene data show CDR1 as MNHNS and CDR2 as SASEGT. Trimming shortened V by 1 base and J by 0 bases, and 4 bases separated the two germline ends. The CDR3 has 13 amino acids. As DNA, the CDR3 is TGTGCCAGCAGTGAAGTGAGCTCCTACGAGCAGTACTTC. This codes for CASSEVSSYEQYF.

This rearrangement joins TRBV29-1 to TRBJ2-1; D perhaps matches TRBD2 (7 bases). CDR3 size: 11 residues. Trimming took off 5 bases at V and 9 bases at J, with 11 bases between the two ends. The germline gives CDR1 SQVTM, CDR2 ANQGSEA. The CDR3 coding sequence is TGCAGCGTTCTTGGGGGGGCTGAGCAGTTCTTC. Its translation is CSVLGGAEQFF.

The gene calls are TRBV5-4 and TRBJ2-7, with 9 nucleotides matching TRBD1. Germline V gives CDR1 SGHNT, CDR2 YYREEE (reference sequence). The CDR3 runs 13 residues. Losses at the gene ends were 5 bases for V and 4 bases for J; bases not matched to a gene: 4. CDR3 in DNA: TGTGCCAGCAGTCCGGACAGGGGATACGAGCAGTACTTC. Residues: CASSPDRGYEQYF.

J is TRBJ2-7 and V is TRBV27; TRBD2 agrees at 8 bases. The CDR3 has 13 amino acids. The V segment lost 8 bases and the J segment 3 bases; nucleotides outside the gene matches: 6. Germline values: CDR1 MNHEY, CDR2 SMNVEV (reference sequence). The CDR3 here is CASGAGAHYEQYF. The DNA of the CDR3 is TGTGCCAGCGGAGCGGGAGCTCACTACGAGCAGTACTTC.

The V call is TRBV25-1, the J call TRBJ2-7; D is ambiguous. The CDR3 runs 14 residues. The germline CDR1 and CDR2 sequences are MGHDK and SYGVNS. V dropped 0 bases and J dropped 2 bases, with 8 bases sitting between them. The DNA of the CDR3 is TGTGCCAGCAGTGAATATGTACAACCCTACGAGCAGTACTTC. It codes for CASSEYVQPYEQYF.

The chain uses TRBV15 and TRBJ2-2; weak D call: TRBD2 (6 bases). Per germline, CDR1 LNHNV and CDR2 YYDKDF (reference sequence). CDR3 length: 17 residues. With 4 bases removed from V and 5 bases from J, the gap between germline ends came to 20 bases. CDR3 coding DNA: TGTGCCACCAGCAAAGGATCAGGGCGGGAATCAACCGGGGAGCTGTTTTTT. Residues: CATSKGSGRESTGELFF.

This clone was found once. This chain links TRBV2 with TRBJ2-1; TRBD2 might be the D (6 bases). This CDR3 contains 10 residues. Per germline, CDR1 SNHLY and CDR2 FYNNEI. V lost 8 bases, J lost 9 bases, and 8 bases lay in between. The CDR3 reads CASRRGEQFF. The CDR3 DNA sequence: TGTGCCAGCCGGAGGGGTGAGCAGTTCTTC.

This clone was seen only a few times. Other DNA sequences from this sample encode an identical CDR3 as well. The genes are TRBV27 and TRBJ1-2, with D unresolved. Germline CDR1 reads MNHEY; CDR2 reads SMNVEV (reference sequence). Trimming cost V 0 bases and J 8 bases, with 7 bases left between them. This CDR3 has 12 amino acids. CDR3 amino acids: CASSLSGYGYTF. As DNA, the CDR3 is TGTGCCAGCAGTTTATCCGGGTACGGCTACACCTTC.

The rearrangement joins TRBV27 to TRBJ1-5; no firm D call. The V and J ends lost 3 bases and 2 bases respectively, with 11 bases between them. Germline assignment: CDR1 MNHEY and CDR2 SMNVEV (reference sequence). This CDR3 spans 15 amino acids. Written as DNA, the CDR3 is TGTGCCAGCAGTTTGGTAGGGAGAGGCAATCAGCCCCAGCATTTT. Its translation: CASSLVGRGNQPQHF.

This chain joins TRBV28 and TRBJ2-3; 7 bases match TRBD2. In germline, CDR1 is MDHEN, CDR2 SYDVKM. This CDR3 is 18 amino acids long. V shed 1 base and J 3 bases; nucleotides not matched to a gene: 13. DNA of the CDR3: TGTGCCAGCAGTTTATCTTTATTTGGCGGGAGAAGGACAGATACGCAGTATTTT. Translated, it gives CASSLSLFGGRRTDTQYF.

The chain combines TRBV12-5 with TRBJ2-7; TRBD1 matches 7 bases. Germline trimming cut 2 bases from V and 0 bases from J; bases unmatched to any gene: 7. CDR1 and CDR2 from the germline V gene are LGHNT and FRNRAP. This CDR3 has 16 amino acids. CDR3 residues: CASGLPTGTASYEQYF. CDR3 coding DNA: TGTGCTAGTGGTTTGCCAACCGGGACAGCCTCCTACGAGCAGTACTTC.

The chain combines TRBV6-5 with TRBJ2-4, with D perhaps matching TRBD2 (5 bases). The germline V and J ends were trimmed by 4 bases and 0 bases, with 10 bases remaining between them. Germline CDR1 MNHEY, CDR2 SVGAGI. CDR3 length equals 15 residues. CDR3 sequence reads: CASSLDLTAKNIQYF. The CDR3 nucleotides read TGTGCCAGCAGTTTGGACTTGACAGCCAAAAACATTCAGTACTTC.

This chain links TRBV30 with TRBJ2-2, with 10 bases aligning to TRBD2. V lost 0 bases to trimming and J lost 8 bases; unmatched junction nucleotides: 21. The CDR3 runs to 20 residues. Germline CDR1 and CDR2: GTSNPN and SVGIG (reference sequence). In DNA form, the CDR3 reads TGTGCCTGGAGTGTTATTCGGGGTGGACTAGCGGCTCCTCTCGCAGGGGAGCTGTTTTTT. Encoded protein: CAWSVIRGGLAAPLAGELFF.

V gene TRBV28 combines with J gene TRBJ2-1, with 8 bases lining up with TRBD2. The length of the CDR3 is 16 residues. CDR1 is MDHEN, CDR2 SYDVKM, per germline. V was clipped by 7 bases and J by 7 bases; unmatched bases: 15. As DNA, the CDR3 is TGTGCCAGCATCCCCGGAGCGGGGGTCTGGATTAATGAGCAGTTCTTC. Translation gives CASIPGAGVWINEQFF.